A single T cell receptor (beta chain) is shown here with its context. Deletions cut 2 bases from V and 5 bases from J, with 13 bases between. From germline, CDR1 is SNHLY and CDR2 FYNNEI. The CDR3 extends over 15 amino acids. This entry belongs to a study of blood T cell repertoires in COVID-19. Overall study context: Both acute and convalescent COVID-19 samples were obtained from the United States, Italy and Spain. T cells, B-cell-depleted T cells, or PBMCs supplied cDNA or gDNA.

Source study methods: By means of reference gene primer amplification, nucleated cell counts were estimated. Generated by immunoSEQ multiplex PCR, the TCRdb table keeps only in-frame clones and is missing some. The D gene and trimming were derived from the DNA, and the V and J assignments and clone size from that table. Of 4,000 or so clones detected, around 93% appear once; the ten largest clones hold roughly 7%. The sequence came from a man in his fifties with active COVID-19. The chain links TRBV2 to TRBJ1-5; TRBD1 is a possible D gene (6 bases). Sequences were obtained from peripheral blood. The CDR3 nucleotides are TGTGCCAGCAGTGAATTTGGACAGTCTCATCAGCCCCAGCATTTT. This sequence encodes CASSEFGQSHQPQHF.